The 29 T cell receptor beta chains given below trace back to one sample, sequenced in a study of T cell clonality in common variable immunodeficiency. TCRdb keeps only in-frame clones here, not all; method: immunoSEQ multiplex PCR. There are more than 30,000 clones in the sample, none observed a single time. The sequenced sample was peripheral blood mononuclear cells. The receptors were gathered from a person aged 18 to 69 in good health.

This clone was counted at least ten times. The missing CDR3 end, 3 residues past where the read stops, is filled in from the germline J gene. The V gene is TRBV20-1, the J gene TRBJ1-6, with 7 bases identical to TRBD1. V dropped 3 bases and J dropped 5; count of bases not matched to a gene: 7. The CDR3 has 15 residues. The germline CDR1 and CDR2 sequences are DFQATT and SNEGSKA (reference sequence). The sequenced CDR3 bases are TGCAGTGCTAGCCCGACAGGGCGGAATAATTCACCC. Its translation: CSASPTGRNNSP. The entire CDR3 protein reads CSASPTGRNNSPLHF.

Ten or more counts support this clone. The CDR3 extends 3 residues past the end of the read, so its final part is completed from the germline J gene. The chain is built from TRBV5-1 and TRBJ2-1; 7 bases line up with TRBD2. V dropped 1 base and J dropped 2; count of bases not matched to a gene: 3. Germline assignment: CDR1 SGHRS and CDR2 YFSETQ. This CDR3 region has 15 residues. The CDR3 bases that were read are TGCGCCAGCAGCTTGCTGCGGGAGACCTACAATGAG. It is translated as CASSLLRETYNE. The whole CDR3 protein reads CASSLLRETYNEQFF.

This clone came up many times. Being one base from a much bigger clone, this may be a read error. The read ends 3 residues before the CDR3 terminus; that terminus is restored from the germline J gene. The sample carries other DNA sequences with the same CDR3. V gene TRBV4-2 combines with J gene TRBJ1-1; the match to TRBD1 covers 7 bases. The CDR3 consists of 15 residues. Germline-derived CDR1 and CDR2 are LGHNA and YNFKEQ. V shed 4 bases and J 2 bases; nucleotides not matched to a gene: 7. The CDR3 sequence is CASSPATGANTEAFF. The sequenced part of the CDR3 DNA is TGTGCCAGCAGCCCCGCAACAGGGGCTAACACTGAA.

This clone was seen a handful of times. Sequencing ends 3 residues short of the CDR3 end; the germline J gene provides the rest. This chain links TRBV5-1 with TRBJ2-1; possibly TRBD1 for D (6 bases). This CDR3 comprises 18 residues. V was clipped by 5 bases and J by 2 bases, with 23 bases between them. Germline lookup yields CDR1 SGHRS and CDR2 YFSETQ. CDR3 in amino acids: CASSPQGDWGRPYNEQFF. CDR3 DNA (partial): TGCGCCAGCAGTCCCCAAGGTGATTGGGGGCGACCCTACAATGAG.

This clone was seen at least ten times. Coverage ceases 3 residues before the CDR3 finishes, and the germline J gene fills in the end. The rearrangement joins TRBV6-1 to TRBJ1-6; D gene ambiguous. There are 18 residues in the CDR3. Trimming took 0 bases from V and 4 from J, leaving 16 bases between them. The V gene's germline CDR1 is MNHNS and CDR2 SASEGT. The covered CDR3 bases are TGTGCCAGCAGTGAAGCGGTAGTATTGTCAGCGTATAATTCACCC. It is translated as CASSEAVVLSAYNSP. Given in full, the CDR3 is CASSEAVVLSAYNSPLHF.

This clone was found many times. Read data end 3 residues before the CDR3 end; the end is taken from the germline J gene. V usage is TRBV20-1 and J usage is TRBJ2-1, with 12 positions matching TRBD2. Germline trimming cut 4 bases from V and 4 bases from J; bases unmatched to any gene: 11. Germline V gives CDR1 DFQATT, CDR2 SNEGSKA (reference sequence). This CDR3 has 17 residues. The CDR3 reads CSANHWTSGERYNEQFF. The DNA read from the CDR3 is TGCAGTGCTAATCACTGGACTAGCGGGGAGCGGTACAATGAG.

In this sample, this clone turned up many times. The CDR3 end lies 3 residues beyond the end of the read and is filled in from the germline J gene. The rearrangement links TRBV19 to TRBJ1-5, with D possibly matching TRBD1 (6 bases). Looked up from germline, CDR1 is LNHDA and CDR2 is SQIVND (reference sequence). The CDR3 runs to 14 residues. The V end was cut by 4 bases, the J end by 5 bases, with 12 bases between. CDR3 DNA, as far as it was read: TGTGCCAGTAGTACTACAGGGCCTTATCAGCCC. The encoded protein is CASSTTGPYQP. The whole CDR3 is CASSTTGPYQPQHF. Using reference TRBV19 and TRBJ1-5 for the parts outside the CDR3, the full variable domain is DGGITQSPKYLFRKEGQNVTLSCEQNLNHDAMYWYRQDPGQGLRLIYYSQIVNDFQKGDIAEGYSVSREKKESFPLTVTSAQKNPTAFYLCASSTTGPYQPQHFGDGTRLSIL.

The sample holds many counts of this clone. The DNA read from the CDR3 is TGTGCCAGCAGCTTAGCCCGGGACACCGGGGAG. The encoded protein is CASSLARDTGE. From start to end, the CDR3 is CASSLARDTGELFF. V usage is TRBV7-2 and J usage is TRBJ2-2, with D uncertain. The observed sequence ends 3 residues before the CDR3 terminus, with the missing tail filled in from the germline J gene. Germline V gives CDR1 SGHTA, CDR2 FQGNSA. V was cut by 0 bases and J by 3 bases, with 5 bases left in between. This CDR3 is built from 14 residues.

This clone has ten or more counts. The DNA ends 3 residues before the CDR3 does, and the rest of the CDR3 is filled in from the germline J gene. The J gene is TRBJ2-7, the V gene TRBV19; a possible D gene is TRBD1 (6 bases). This CDR3 is 15 amino acids long. With 6 bases removed from V and 1 base from J, the gap between germline ends came to 16 bases. Germline V gives CDR1 LNHDA, CDR2 SQIVND (reference sequence). CDR3 loop: CASSPSTGMSYEQYF. The covered CDR3 bases are TGTGCCAGTAGCCCGTCGACAGGAATGTCCTACGAG.

This clone was found many times. The read terminates 3 residues before the CDR3 end, so the remaining end is supplied by the germline J gene. V usage is TRBV6-2 or TRBV6-3 and J usage is TRBJ2-7; the match to TRBD1 covers 7 bases. From germline, CDR1 is MNHEY and CDR2 SVGEGT. The trim removed 2 bases at V and 2 bases at J, leaving 9 bases unmatched. CDR3 length: 16 residues. Partial CDR3 DNA: TGTGCCAGCAGTTACCATAGACAGGGTCCCACCTACGAG. The encoded protein is CASSYHRQGPTYE. From start to end, the CDR3 is CASSYHRQGPTYEQYF.

In this sample, this clone turned up many times. The read ends 3 residues early relative to the CDR3; the germline J gene fills the gap. V and J are TRBV5-1 and TRBJ1-1, with D uncertain. Germline V gene lookup returns CDR1 SGHRS and CDR2 YFSETQ. The CDR3 covers 13 residues. The ends were cut back, 4 bases at V and 0 bases at J, with 7 bases in the middle. Here the CDR3 reads CASSRVLNTEAFF. CDR3 DNA, as far as it was read: TGCGCCAGCAGCCGGGTCCTGAACACTGAA.

This clone was recorded many times. The read gets to within 3 residues of the CDR3 end, and the germline J gene fills in the rest. V usage is TRBV30 and J usage is TRBJ2-7; 7 nucleotides match TRBD2. The length of the CDR3 is 14 residues. J lost 6 bases, V lost 0 bases, and 8 bases had no gene match. The germline CDR1 and CDR2 sequences are GTSNPN and SVGIG (reference sequence). The CDR3 region is CAWSVRLAGGEQYF. The CDR3 DNA, read in part, is TGTGCCTGGAGTGTACGACTAGCCGGGGGCGAG.

This clone was detected many times. The read comes to an end 3 residues before the CDR3 does, leaving the germline J gene to fill in the end. The rearrangement links TRBV9 to TRBJ2-7; 12 nucleotides line up with TRBD2. Germline values: CDR1 SGDLS, CDR2 YYNGEE. The CDR3 consists of 14 residues. V lost 3 bases to trimming and J lost 5 bases; unmatched junction nucleotides: 3. The CDR3 DNA, read in part, is TGTGCCAGCAGCGCAAGGACTAGCGGGAACGAG. Translation gives CASSARTSGNE. The whole CDR3 is CASSARTSGNEQYF.

Many counts were recorded for this clone. With the read ending 3 residues before the CDR3 end, the germline J gene is used to fill in that end. The chain recombines TRBV20-1 with TRBJ2-6, with 12 bases lining up with TRBD2. Per germline, CDR1 DFQATT and CDR2 SNEGSKA (reference sequence). V was pared by 1 base and J by 4 bases, with 2 bases of the junction left unmatched. The CDR3 runs 16 residues. The CDR3 here is CSARGLAGAGANVLTF. The sequenced part of the CDR3 DNA is TGCAGTGCTAGAGGACTAGCGGGAGCCGGGGCCAACGTC.

This clone was counted between two and nine times. From the germline J gene comes the end of the CDR3, since the read stops 3 residues before it. The J gene is TRBJ1-1, the V gene TRBV7-9; 7 bases are shared with TRBD1. V gave up 6 bases and J gave up 2 bases; unmatched junction bases: 9. CDR1 SEHNR and CDR2 FQNEAQ come from the germline V gene (reference sequence). The CDR3 sequence is 15 residues long. The CDR3 loop reads CASRYTGVKNTEAFF. The CDR3 bases that were read are TGTGCCAGCAGGTATACAGGGGTTAAAAACACTGAA.

In this sample, this clone turned up many times. Germline is not matched at one junction end, which may reflect a read error. The CDR3 extends 3 residues past the end of the read, so its final part is completed from the germline J gene. The chain couples TRBV4-2 to TRBJ1-1; perhaps TRBD1 as D (5 bases). Germline CDR1 is LGHNA and CDR2 is YNFKEQ. The CDR3 extends over 15 amino acids. The CDR3 bases that were read are TGCGCCAGCAGCCAAGGAGGTAAGGGGAGCACTGAA. Its translation is CASSQGGKGSTE. The entire CDR3 is CASSQGGKGSTEAFF.

This clone was observed at least ten times. The CDR3 end is not reached by the read, which stops 3 residues before it; the germline J gene fills it in. V gene TRBV20-1 combines with J gene TRBJ2-5; D gene ambiguous. This CDR3 spans 13 amino acids. Germline CDR1 and CDR2: DFQATT and SNEGSKA (reference sequence). V was trimmed by 6 bases and J by 5 bases, leaving 16 bases between them. CDR3 protein: CSAAVLPRETQYF. Incomplete CDR3 DNA: TGCAGTGCAGCCGTTTTACCACGGGAGACC.

This clone was counted ten times or more. Sequencing ends 3 residues short of the CDR3 end; the germline J gene provides the rest. This chain joins TRBV7-9 and TRBJ2-5, with 7 bases lining up with TRBD1. Losses at the gene ends were 5 bases for V and 4 bases for J; bases not matched to a gene: 10. In germline, CDR1 is SEHNR, CDR2 FQNEAQ (reference sequence). The CDR3 loop spans 15 amino acids. CDR3 DNA (partial): TGTGCCAGCAGCCCACGGACAGGTCAAGGAGAGACC. Translated, it gives CASSPRTGQGET. The complete CDR3 protein is CASSPRTGQGETQYF.

At least ten counts were recorded for this clone. The covered CDR3 bases are TGTGCCAGCAGCGTACAGTCCTCTGGGGCCAACGTC. Its protein is CASSVQSSGANV. From start to end, the CDR3 is CASSVQSSGANVLTF. V gene TRBV9 combines with J gene TRBJ2-6; no reliable D call. Sequencing ends 3 residues short of the CDR3 end; the germline J gene provides the rest. V was pared by 1 base and J by 0 bases, with 5 bases between. Germline loops: CDR1 SGDLS, CDR2 YYNGEE. This CDR3 is 15 amino acids long.

The table lists this clone with many counts. The read comes to an end 3 residues before the CDR3 does, leaving the germline J gene to fill in the end. The chain recombines TRBV7-6 with TRBJ1-1, with 7 bases lining up with TRBD1. Germline assignment: CDR1 SGHVS and CDR2 FNYEAQ. Trimming at V came to 5 bases and at J to 4 bases, leaving 16 bases not matched to a gene. CDR3 length: 17 amino acids. Partial CDR3 DNA: TGTGCCAGCAGCCATAGGGGTGAGGGGGCGATAGGCACTGAA. Translating gives CASSHRGEGAIGTE. The CDR3 in its entirety is CASSHRGEGAIGTEAFF.

In its sample, this clone was seen many times. Sequencing ends 3 residues short of the CDR3 end; the germline J gene provides the rest. V and J are TRBV12-3 or TRBV12-4 and TRBJ2-1; TRBD2 matches at 8 bases. This CDR3 is 14 amino acids long. V shed 7 bases, J shed 5 bases, and the junction held 7 bases outside the gene matches. CDR3 amino acids: CASNPSGPNNEQFF. CDR3 DNA, as far as it was read: TGTGCCAGCAACCCTAGCGGGCCTAACAATGAG.

This clone was detected ten times or more. The CDR3 end falls 3 residues outside the read, so it is completed with the germline J gene. V is TRBV7-3 and J is TRBJ2-1; 8 nucleotides match TRBD2. The CDR3 totals 17 residues. Looked up from germline, CDR1 is SGHTA and CDR2 is FQGTGA. Losses at the gene ends were 5 bases for V and 0 bases for J; bases not matched to a gene: 9. Incomplete CDR3 DNA: TGTGCCAGCAGCCCGGGTAGCGGGAAAAGCTCCTACAATGAG. Translated, it gives CASSPGSGKSSYNE. In full, the CDR3 reads CASSPGSGKSSYNEQFF.

This clone came up many times. The CDR3 end falls 3 residues outside the read, so it is completed with the germline J gene. The chain has TRBV5-1 and TRBJ2-7, with 13 positions matching TRBD2. Germline V gives CDR1 SGHRS, CDR2 YFSETQ. CDR3 length equals 17 residues. Trimming removed 4 bases from V and 3 bases from J; junction bases left unmatched: 10. The CDR3 here is CASSVTSGGSPDYEQYF. The sequenced CDR3 bases are TGCGCCAGCAGCGTGACTAGCGGGGGGAGCCCTGACTACGAG.

This clone occurred many times. Read sequence stops 3 residues before the CDR3 end, and the germline J gene provides the missing end. This chain uses TRBV6-2 or TRBV6-3 with TRBJ2-2, with D hard to call. Per the germline V gene, CDR1 is MNHEY and CDR2 is SVGEGT. Trimming removed 4 bases at V and 2 bases at J, with 8 bases between. The CDR3 length is 14 residues. Incomplete CDR3 DNA: TGTGCCAGCAGTTTGACTCTTAACACCGGGGAG. Its protein is CASSLTLNTGE. The full CDR3 reads CASSLTLNTGELFF.

Ten or more counts support this clone. The read terminates 3 residues before the CDR3 end, so the remaining end is supplied by the germline J gene. The chain is built from TRBV19 and TRBJ2-1; D is ambiguous. The CDR3 totals 14 residues. Germline loops: CDR1 LNHDA, CDR2 SQIVND (reference sequence). Trimming shortened V by 0 bases and J by 8 bases, and 11 bases separated the two germline ends. The covered CDR3 bases are TGTGCCAGTAGTATAGATTTTACACGTTATGAG. This codes for CASSIDFTRYE. The CDR3 reads in full as CASSIDFTRYEQFF.

This clone showed up many times. The CDR3 goes on 3 residues after the read ends, and that part is filled in from the germline J gene. The chain is built from TRBV9 and TRBJ2-7, with 7 nucleotides matching TRBD1. The germline gives CDR1 SGDLS, CDR2 YYNGEE. The CDR3 sequence is 14 residues long. The V segment lost 0 bases and the J segment 2 bases; nucleotides outside the gene matches: 2. Partial CDR3 DNA: TGTGCCAGCAGCGTAGGCACAGGGGCCTACGAG. It yields the protein CASSVGTGAYE. Given in full, the CDR3 is CASSVGTGAYEQYF.

This clone was recorded at least ten times. The read falls 3 residues short of the CDR3 end, and the missing part is taken from the germline J gene. The rearrangement uses TRBV11-2 and TRBJ2-1; D might be TRBD1 or TRBD2, each matching 5 bases. Germline loops: CDR1 SGHAT, CDR2 FQNNGV. The CDR3 sequence is 14 residues long. Trimming pared 3 bases from V and 8 bases from J, leaving 14 bases between. CDR3 DNA (partial): TGTGCCAGCAGCTTCCGAGGGCGAGGGGATGAG. It specifies CASSFRGRGDE. The CDR3 as a whole reads CASSFRGRGDEQFF.

This clone has a count of ten or more. The CDR3 spells CASSLASSYNEQFF. The CDR3 bases that were read are TGTGCCAGCAGCTTAGCTAGCAGTTACAATGAG. The rearrangement uses TRBV7-9 and TRBJ2-1; D gene ambiguous. With the read ending 3 residues before the CDR3 end, the germline J gene is used to fill in that end. CDR1 is SEHNR, CDR2 FQNEAQ, per germline (reference sequence). Trimming shortened V by 0 bases and J by 4 bases, and 7 bases separated the two germline ends. CDR3 length: 14 residues.

This clone showed up many times. The read stops 3 residues short of the end of the CDR3; the missing end is completed from the germline J gene. The V and J genes are TRBV5-1 and TRBJ2-7; D unclear. This CDR3 is built from 13 residues. V lost 1 base and J 3 bases, leaving 8 bases between the germline ends. CDR1 and CDR2 from the germline V gene are SGHRS and YFSETQ. CDR3 bases read: TGCGCCAGCAGCTTGTTCGCCGGCTACGAG. It encodes CASSLFAGYE. The full CDR3 protein is CASSLFAGYEQYF.